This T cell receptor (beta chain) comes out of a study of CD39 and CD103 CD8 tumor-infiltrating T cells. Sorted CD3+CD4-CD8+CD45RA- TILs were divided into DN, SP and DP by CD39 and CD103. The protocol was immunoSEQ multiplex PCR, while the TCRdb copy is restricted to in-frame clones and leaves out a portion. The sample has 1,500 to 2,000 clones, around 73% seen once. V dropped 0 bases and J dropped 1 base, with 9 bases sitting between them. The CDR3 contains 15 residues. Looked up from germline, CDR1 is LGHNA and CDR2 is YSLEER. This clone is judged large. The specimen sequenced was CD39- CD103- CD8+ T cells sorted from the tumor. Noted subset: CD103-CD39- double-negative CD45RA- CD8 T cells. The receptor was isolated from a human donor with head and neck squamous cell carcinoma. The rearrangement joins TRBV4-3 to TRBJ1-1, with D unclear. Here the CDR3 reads CASSQERSWNTEAFF. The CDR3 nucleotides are TGCGCCAGCAGCCAAGAAAGGAGCTGGAACACTGAAGCTTTCTTT.